The entry that follows covers one T cell receptor (beta chain) sequence. These data belong to a study of technical replicates of blood from several donors. With 5 bases clipped from V and 4 bases from J, the junction kept 7 bases outside the gene matches. This CDR3 spans 14 amino acids. The germline V gene has CDR1 SEHNR and CDR2 FQNEAQ (reference sequence). Method: immunoSEQ multiplex PCR; TCRdb's copy keeps in-frame clones and lacks some. The sample gives 80,000 to 100,000 clones, around 96% of which show up once; more than 0.3% is in the top ten. The sample comprised T cells isolated from PBMCs. The origin of this receptor is a human donor in good health. The gene calls are TRBV7-9 and TRBJ1-1; 7 nucleotides match TRBD1. CDR3 DNA sequence: TGTGCCAGCAGCCTTGACAGGGCGGTCACTGAAGCTTTCTTT. Its translation is CASSLDRAVTEAFF.